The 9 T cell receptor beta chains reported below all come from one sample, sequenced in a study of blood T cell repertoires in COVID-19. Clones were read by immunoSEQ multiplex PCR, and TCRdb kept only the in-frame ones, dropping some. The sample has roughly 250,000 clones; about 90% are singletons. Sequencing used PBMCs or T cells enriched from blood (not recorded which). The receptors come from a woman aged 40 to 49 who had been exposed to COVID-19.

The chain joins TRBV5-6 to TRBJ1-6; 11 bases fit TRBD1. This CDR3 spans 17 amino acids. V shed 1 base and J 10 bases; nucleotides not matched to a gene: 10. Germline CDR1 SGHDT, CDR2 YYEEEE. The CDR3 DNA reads TGTGCCAGCAGCTTGCCGCGGGGACAGGGGGAAGGATCACCCCTCCACTTT. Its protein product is CASSLPRGQGEGSPLHF.

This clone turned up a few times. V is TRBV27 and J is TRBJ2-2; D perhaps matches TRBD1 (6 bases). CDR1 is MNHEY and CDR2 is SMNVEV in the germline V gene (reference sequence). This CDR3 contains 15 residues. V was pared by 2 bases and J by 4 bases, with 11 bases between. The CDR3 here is CASSLLQQGTGELFF. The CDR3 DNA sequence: TGTGCCAGCAGTTTACTTCAACAGGGCACCGGGGAGCTGTTTTTT.

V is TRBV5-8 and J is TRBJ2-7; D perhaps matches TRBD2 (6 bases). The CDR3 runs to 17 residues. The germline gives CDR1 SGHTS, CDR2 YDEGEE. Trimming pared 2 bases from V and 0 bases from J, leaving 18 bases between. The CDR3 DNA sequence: TGTGCCAGCAGCTTTTTCGTTCAGGAGGGTAGCTCCTACGAGCAGTACTTC. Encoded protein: CASSFFVQEGSSYEQYF. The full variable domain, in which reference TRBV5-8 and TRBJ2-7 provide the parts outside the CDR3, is EAGVTQSPTHLIKTRGQQATLRCSPISGHTSVYWYQQALGLGLQFLLWYDEGEERNRGNFPPRFSGRQFPNYSSELNVNALELEDSALYLCASSFFVQEGSSYEQYFGPGTRLTVT.

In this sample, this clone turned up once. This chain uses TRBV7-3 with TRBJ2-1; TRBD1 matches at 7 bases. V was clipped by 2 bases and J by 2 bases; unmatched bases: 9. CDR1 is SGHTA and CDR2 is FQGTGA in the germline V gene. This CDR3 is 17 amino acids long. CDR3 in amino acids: CASSLSPRGTAYNEQFF. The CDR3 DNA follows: TGTGCCAGCAGCTTATCGCCCCGAGGGACAGCCTACAATGAGCAGTTCTTC.

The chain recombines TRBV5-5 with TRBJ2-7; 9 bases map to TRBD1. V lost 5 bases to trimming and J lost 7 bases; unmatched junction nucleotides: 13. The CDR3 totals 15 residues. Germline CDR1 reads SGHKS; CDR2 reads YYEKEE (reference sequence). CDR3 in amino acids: CASRAKQGAPKEQYF. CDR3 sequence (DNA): TGTGCCAGCAGGGCTAAACAGGGGGCCCCTAAGGAGCAGTACTTC. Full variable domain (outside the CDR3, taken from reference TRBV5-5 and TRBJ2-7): DAGVTQSPTHLIKTRGQQVTLRCSPISGHKSVSWYQQVLGQGPQFIFQYYEKEERGRGNFPDRFSARQFPNYSSELNVNALLLGDSALYLCASRAKQGAPKEQYFGPGTRLTVT.

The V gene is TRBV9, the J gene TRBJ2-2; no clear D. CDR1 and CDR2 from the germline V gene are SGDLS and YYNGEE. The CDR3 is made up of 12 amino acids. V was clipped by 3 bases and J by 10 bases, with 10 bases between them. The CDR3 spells CASSETVSELFF. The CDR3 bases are TGTGCCAGCAGCGAAACAGTGTCGGAGCTGTTTTTT.

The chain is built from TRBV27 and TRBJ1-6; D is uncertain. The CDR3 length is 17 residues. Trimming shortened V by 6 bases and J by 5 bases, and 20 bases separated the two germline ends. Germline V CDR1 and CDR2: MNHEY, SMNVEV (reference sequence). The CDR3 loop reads CASRRETGRRNNSPLHF. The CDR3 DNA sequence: TGTGCCAGCAGACGGGAGACCGGCAGGAGGAATAATTCACCCCTCCACTTT.

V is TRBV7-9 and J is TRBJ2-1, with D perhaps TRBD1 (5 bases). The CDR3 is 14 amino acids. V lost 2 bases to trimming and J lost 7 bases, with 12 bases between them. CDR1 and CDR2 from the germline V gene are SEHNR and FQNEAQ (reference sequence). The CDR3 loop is CASSLSEKGNEQFF. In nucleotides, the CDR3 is TGTGCCAGCAGCTTAAGCGAGAAGGGGAATGAGCAGTTCTTC.

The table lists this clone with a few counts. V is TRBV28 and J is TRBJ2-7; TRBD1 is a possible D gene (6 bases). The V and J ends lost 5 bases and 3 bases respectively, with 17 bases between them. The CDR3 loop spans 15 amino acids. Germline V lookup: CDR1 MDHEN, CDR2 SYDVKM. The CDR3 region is CASSPTQGSGYEQYF. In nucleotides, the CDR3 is TGTGCCAGCAGTCCCACCCAGGGGTCGGGCTACGAGCAGTACTTC.